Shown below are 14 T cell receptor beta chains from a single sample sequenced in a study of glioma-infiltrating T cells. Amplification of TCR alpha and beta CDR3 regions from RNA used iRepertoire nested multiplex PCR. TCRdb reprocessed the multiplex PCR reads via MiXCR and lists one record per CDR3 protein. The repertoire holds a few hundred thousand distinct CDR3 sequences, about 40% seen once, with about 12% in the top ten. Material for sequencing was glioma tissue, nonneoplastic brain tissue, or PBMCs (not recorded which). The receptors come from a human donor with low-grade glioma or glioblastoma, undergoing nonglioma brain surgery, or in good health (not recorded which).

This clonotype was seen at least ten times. The CDR3 DNA follows: TGTGCCAGCAGTGAATATGGCTACACCTTC. Its translation: CASSEYGYTF. The V call is TRBV6-1, the J call TRBJ1-2; D gene uncertain. Germline V gene data show CDR1 as MNHNS and CDR2 as SASEGT. CDR3 length: 10 amino acids. Trimming stripped 2 bases from V and 5 bases from J, with 0 bases between.

The CDR3 is CASSSDRGSNQPQHF. The DNA of the CDR3 is TGTGCCAGCAGTTCGGACAGGGGCTCCAATCAGCCCCAGCATTTT. J is TRBJ1-5 and V is TRBV25-1; TRBD1 aligns across 9 bases. This CDR3 is 15 amino acids long. CDR1 and CDR2 (germline): MGHDK, SYGVNS. The J segment lost 3 bases and the V segment lost 5 bases, leaving 5 bases of the junction unmatched.

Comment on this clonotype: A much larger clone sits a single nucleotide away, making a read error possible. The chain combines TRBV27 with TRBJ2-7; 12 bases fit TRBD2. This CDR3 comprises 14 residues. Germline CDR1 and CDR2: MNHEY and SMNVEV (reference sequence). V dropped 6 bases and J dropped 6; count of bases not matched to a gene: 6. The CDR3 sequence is CASRWTSGTCEQYF. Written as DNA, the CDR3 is TGTGCCAGCAGATGGACTAGCGGGACATGCGAGCAGTACTTC.

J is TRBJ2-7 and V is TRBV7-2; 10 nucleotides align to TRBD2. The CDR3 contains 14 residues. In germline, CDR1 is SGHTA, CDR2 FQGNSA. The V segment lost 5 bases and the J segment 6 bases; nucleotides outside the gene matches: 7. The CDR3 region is CASSGLAGAGEQYF. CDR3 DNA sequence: TGTGCCAGCAGCGGGCTAGCGGGAGCTGGCGAGCAGTACTTC.

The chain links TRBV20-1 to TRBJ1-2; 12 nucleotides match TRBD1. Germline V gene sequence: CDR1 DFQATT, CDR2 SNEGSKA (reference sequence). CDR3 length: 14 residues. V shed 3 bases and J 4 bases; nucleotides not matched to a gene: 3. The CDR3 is CSASPGQGAYGYTF. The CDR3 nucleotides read TGCAGTGCTAGTCCGGGACAGGGGGCCTATGGCTACACCTTC.

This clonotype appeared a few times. This chain's CDR3 is CASSYSKAVPPYEQYF. Written as DNA, the CDR3 is TGTGCCAGCAGTTACTCGAAAGCGGTTCCGCCCTACGAGCAGTACTTC. The genes are TRBV6-2 or TRBV6-3 and TRBJ2-7; perhaps TRBD2 as D (5 bases). The CDR3 is made up of 16 amino acids. V lost 0 bases to trimming and J lost 2 bases, with 14 bases between them. Germline CDR1 and CDR2: MNHEY and SVGEGT.

CDR3 protein: CASVYQGNYGYTF. CDR3 bases: TGTGCTAGTGTTTACCAGGGAAACTATGGCTACACCTTC. The chain has TRBV12-5 and TRBJ1-2; D perhaps matches TRBD1 (5 bases). This CDR3 region has 13 residues. Germline CDR1 is LGHNT and CDR2 is FRNRAP. With 7 bases removed from V and 2 bases from J, the gap between germline ends came to 11 bases.

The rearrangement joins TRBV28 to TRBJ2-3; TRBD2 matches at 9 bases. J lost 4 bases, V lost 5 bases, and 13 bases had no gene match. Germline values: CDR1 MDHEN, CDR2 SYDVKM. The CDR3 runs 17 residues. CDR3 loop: CASSPSGLARFSDTQYF. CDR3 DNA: TGTGCCAGCAGTCCCTCTGGACTAGCGCGATTTTCAGATACGCAGTATTTT.

The CDR3: CASSLTGSVTGAIGELFF. For the CDR3, the DNA is TGTGCCAGCAGCTTAACGGGGTCCGTGACAGGGGCGATCGGGGAGCTGTTTTTT. The chain combines TRBV7-3 with TRBJ2-2; TRBD1 aligns across 8 bases. The V segment lost 0 bases and the J segment 7 bases; nucleotides outside the gene matches: 13. The CDR3 contains 18 residues. Germline CDR1 is SGHTA and CDR2 is FQGTGA.

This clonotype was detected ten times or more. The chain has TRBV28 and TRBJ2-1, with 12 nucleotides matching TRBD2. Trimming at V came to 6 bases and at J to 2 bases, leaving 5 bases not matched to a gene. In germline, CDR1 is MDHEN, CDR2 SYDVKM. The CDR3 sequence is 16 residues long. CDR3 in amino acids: CASSSRLAGAYNEQFF. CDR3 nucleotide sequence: TGTGCCAGCAGCTCGCGACTAGCGGGAGCCTACAATGAGCAGTTCTTC.

In nucleotides, the CDR3 is TGCGCCAGCAGCCAAGGAGCGAATGAGCAGTACTTC. This encodes CASSQGANEQYF. This rearrangement joins TRBV4-1 to TRBJ2-7; D gene unclear. V gave up 1 base and J gave up 7 bases, with 8 bases separating them. CDR1 is MGHRA and CDR2 is YSYEKL in the germline V gene. This CDR3 has 12 residues.

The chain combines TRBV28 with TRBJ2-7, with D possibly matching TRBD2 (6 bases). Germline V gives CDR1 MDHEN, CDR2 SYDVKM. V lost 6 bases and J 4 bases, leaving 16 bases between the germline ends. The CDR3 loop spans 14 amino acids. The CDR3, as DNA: TGTGCCAGCAGCTTCGGGGGAGAGGAGTACGAGCAGTACTTC. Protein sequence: CASSFGGEEYEQYF.

CDR3 sequence reads: CASSFRRDRVIMNTEAFF. The CDR3 DNA reads TGTGCCAGCAGCTTCCGCCGGGACAGAGTTATCATGAACACTGAAGCTTTCTTT. The chain has TRBV7-8 and TRBJ1-1; 7 positions agree with TRBD1. CDR3 size: 18 residues. Germline V gene sequence: CDR1 SGHVS, CDR2 FQNEAQ. V lost 3 bases and J lost 0; bases outside the gene matches: 13.

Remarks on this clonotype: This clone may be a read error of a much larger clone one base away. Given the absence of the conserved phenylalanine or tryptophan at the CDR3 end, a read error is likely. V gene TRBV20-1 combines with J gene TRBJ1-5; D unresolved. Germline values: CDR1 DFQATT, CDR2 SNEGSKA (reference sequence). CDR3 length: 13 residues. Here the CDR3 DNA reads TGCGCCAAAGGAAGTTATAGCAATCAGCCCCAGCATTAT. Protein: CAKGSYSNQPQHY.